This TCR beta chain was identified during a study of T cells after yellow fever vaccination. Looked up from germline, CDR1 is DFQATT and CDR2 is SNEGSKA (reference sequence). The CDR3 is made up of 12 amino acids. V was pared by 7 bases and J by 0 bases, with 9 bases between. One entry per CDR3 protein, called by TCRdb with MiXCR from the 5' RACE reads. This table holds 130,000 or so distinct CDR3 sequences, 12% to 15% found once. The sequences come from CD8+ T cells sorted from PBMCs, collected 5 days after the yellow fever booster vaccination. The chain links TRBV20-1 to TRBJ2-5, with D perhaps matching TRBD2 (6 bases). This sequence originates from a man aged 18 to 30 who received the YFV17D yellow fever vaccine. CDR3 protein: CSVWGDQETQYF. CDR3 bases: TGCAGTGTTTGGGGGGACCAAGAGACCCAGTACTTC.